This T cell receptor (beta chain) was sequenced in a study of monozygotic twins with inflammatory bowel disease. The RNA usage for each TCR library was approximately 3.5 ug of total RNA. Reanalyzing the 5' RACE reads, TCRdb keeps one entry per CDR3 protein, without DNA. This repertoire includes 110,000 to 150,000 distinct CDR3 sequences. About this clonotype: Its specificity is not known.

Study findings and constraints: Inverse Simpson values showed less TCRbeta diversity in IBD patients than in their healthy co-twins.

The CDR3 spans 15 residues. CDR1 LNHDA and CDR2 SQIVND come from the germline V gene (reference sequence). The receptor comes from a human donor with ulcerative colitis or Crohn's disease, or a healthy co-twin of an affected twin (not recorded which). The gene calls are TRBV19 and TRBJ2-1; with no DNA, the TCRdb D assignment of TRBD2 cannot be verified. The sample was blood. This chain's CDR3 is CASSIGTTLRIEQFF.